The clone carrying this T cell receptor beta chain was observed a few times. Antigen: not known. Original analysis: The distant-metastasis classifier for papillary thyroid cancer was built from CDR3 differences across clinicopathological groups. TCRdb re-clonotyped the PCR reads via MiXCR. The V and J calls, along with clone size, are taken from TCRdb and not from the paper's own processing. The sample yields 15,000 or so clones, 25% to 30% seen once. The data originate from a study of metastatic and nonmetastatic thyroid tumors. On the study more broadly: Repertoire data that came from the blood and tumor or nodule tissue of malignant and benign thyroid patients were compared. Study-wide results and caveats: TCR beta diversity was reportedly significantly higher in malignant thyroid tumors than benign nodules, in blood and tumor.

The CDR3 runs to 14 residues. Trimming took 4 bases from V and 3 from J; bases not matched to a gene: 6. Each patient went into thyroid surgery without having received any treatment. The sequencing input was tumor tissue. V is TRBV12-3 or TRBV12-4 and J is TRBJ2-7; TRBD1 matches at 7 bases. This receptor was taken from a male donor with papillary thyroid cancer or a benign thyroid nodule (not recorded which). Some clones in this sample may be carry-over from other donors' samples. The chain's CDR3 is CASSYGQEVYEQYF. The CDR3 bases are TGTGCCAGCAGTTACGGACAGGAGGTCTACGAGCAGTACTTC.